This TCR beta chain was profiled in a study of cytomegalovirus exposure and HLA in healthy donors. General study findings and limits: Testing in vitro showed a few CMV-associated chains specific for CMV antigens. Excluded: some indistinguishable V segments such as TRBV6-2 and TRBV6-3. Reports indicated that the classifier achieved high specificity and sensitivity in diagnosing cytomegalovirus status.

Amplification used 60 Vbeta primers and 13 Jbeta primers. Sequenced by immunoSEQ multiplex PCR; TCRdb stores in-frame clones only, minus some. The sample includes some 150,000 clones, 82% seen only once; the top ten take 8.1%. A remark on this clone: Antigen: not known.

There are 15 residues in the CDR3. Germline V gives CDR1 SEHNR, CDR2 FQNEAQ (reference sequence). With V trimmed by 3 bases and J by 9 bases, 6 bases remained unmatched. The donors comprised healthy bone marrow donors. The sample was PBMCs. The source is a woman aged 45-60 years in good health and CMV-seropositive. The V call is TRBV7-9, the J call TRBJ1-6, with 9 bases identical to TRBD1. The DNA for the CDR3 is TGTGCCAGCAGCTTCACCGGGACAGGGCCTTCACCCCTCCACTTT. It codes for CASSFTGTGPSPLHF.